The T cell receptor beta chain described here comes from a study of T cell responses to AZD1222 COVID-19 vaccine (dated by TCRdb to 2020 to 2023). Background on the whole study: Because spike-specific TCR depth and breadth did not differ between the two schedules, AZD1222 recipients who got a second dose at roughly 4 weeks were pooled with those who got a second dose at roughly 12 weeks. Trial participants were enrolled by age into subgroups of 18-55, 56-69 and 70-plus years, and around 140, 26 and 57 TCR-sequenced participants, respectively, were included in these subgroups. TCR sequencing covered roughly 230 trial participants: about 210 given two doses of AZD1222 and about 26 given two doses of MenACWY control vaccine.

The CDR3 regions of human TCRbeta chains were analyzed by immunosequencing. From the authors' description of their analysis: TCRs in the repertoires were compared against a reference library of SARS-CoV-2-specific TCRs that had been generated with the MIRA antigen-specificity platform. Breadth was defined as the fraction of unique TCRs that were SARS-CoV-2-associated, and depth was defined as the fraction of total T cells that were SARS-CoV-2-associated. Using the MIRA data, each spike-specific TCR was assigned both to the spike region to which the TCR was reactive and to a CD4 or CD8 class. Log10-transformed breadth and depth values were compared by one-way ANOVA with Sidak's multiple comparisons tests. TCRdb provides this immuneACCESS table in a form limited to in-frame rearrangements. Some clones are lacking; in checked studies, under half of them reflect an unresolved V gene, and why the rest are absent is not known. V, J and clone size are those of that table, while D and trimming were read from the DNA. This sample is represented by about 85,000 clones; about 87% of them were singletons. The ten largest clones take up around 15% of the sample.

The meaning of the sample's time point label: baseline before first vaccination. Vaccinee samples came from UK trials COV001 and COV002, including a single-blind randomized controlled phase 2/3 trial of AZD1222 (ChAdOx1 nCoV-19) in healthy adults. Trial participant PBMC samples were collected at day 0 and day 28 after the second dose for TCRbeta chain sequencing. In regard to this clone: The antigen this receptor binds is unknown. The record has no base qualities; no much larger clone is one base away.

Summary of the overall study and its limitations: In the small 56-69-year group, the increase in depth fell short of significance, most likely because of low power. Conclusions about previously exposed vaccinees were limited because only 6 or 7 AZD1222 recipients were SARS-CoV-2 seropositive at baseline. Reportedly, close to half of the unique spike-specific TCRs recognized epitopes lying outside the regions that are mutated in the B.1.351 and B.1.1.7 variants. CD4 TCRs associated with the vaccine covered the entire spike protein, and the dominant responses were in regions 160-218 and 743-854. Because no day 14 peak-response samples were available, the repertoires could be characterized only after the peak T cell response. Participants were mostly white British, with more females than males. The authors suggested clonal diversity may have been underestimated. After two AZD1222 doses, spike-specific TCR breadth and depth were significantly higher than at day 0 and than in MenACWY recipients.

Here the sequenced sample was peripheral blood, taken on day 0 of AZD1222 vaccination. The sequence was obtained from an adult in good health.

The CDR3 reads as follows: CASSEAGNSGNTIYF. The base sequence is TGTGCCAGCAGTGAAGCCGGGAACTCTGGAAACACCATATATTTT. This chain joins TRBV6-1 to TRBJ1-3; the D gene is not confidently resolved. The junction shows trimming of 0 bases on V and 0 bases on J, plus 6 bases between the germline ends. The germline V gene sets CDR1 to MNHNS and CDR2 to SASEGT. From the cysteine through the phenylalanine, the CDR3 covers 15 amino acids. The only DNA kept is the CDR3, 45 bases in frame from the first base.